The T cell receptor (beta chain) described here comes from a study of siplizumab effects on memory and regulatory T cells. Germline V gene lookup returns CDR1 LNHDA and CDR2 SQIVND (reference sequence). Trimming shortened V by 5 bases and J by 5 bases, and 9 bases separated the two germline ends. The CDR3 totals 12 residues. Repertoires were generated with immunoSEQ multiplex PCR, while TCRdb's copy carries only in-frame clones and drops some. The table lists 45,000 to 60,000 clones, approximately 84% of them singletons, with around 0.3% in the top ten. The chain has TRBV19 and TRBJ1-1; D uncertain. Specimen: naive CD8+ T cells sorted from blood. This clonotype was sampled from a human donor in good health. The CDR3 sequence: CASSPGRTEAFF. Here the CDR3 DNA reads TGTGCCAGTAGTCCTGGGAGGACTGAAGCTTTCTTT.